These 17 T cell receptor beta chains came from one sample sequenced in a study of blood T cell repertoires in COVID-19. This table comes from immunoSEQ multiplex PCR, and its TCRdb copy is limited to in-frame clones, with some not included. The data show hundreds of thousands of clones, about 83% seen once. The sequenced sample was peripheral blood. These receptors all come from a woman of 80 years or more with COVID-19, enrolled during active disease.

This clone was counted a single time. The V and J genes are TRBV28 and TRBJ2-6; TRBD1 aligns across 7 bases. The CDR3 runs 18 residues. The germline CDR1 and CDR2 sequences are MDHEN and SYDVKM. V gave up 5 bases and J gave up 0 bases; unmatched junction bases: 10. This CDR3 is CASSAVGQSFSGANVLTF. In DNA, the CDR3 is TGTGCCAGCAGTGCCGTGGGACAGTCCTTCTCTGGGGCCAACGTCCTGACTTTC.

The V and J genes are TRBV3-1 (or the pseudogene TRBV3-2) and TRBJ2-2, with TRBD2 identical over 13 bases. The CDR3 has 17 residues. Germline CDR1 is LGHDT and CDR2 is YNNKEL (reference sequence). The J segment lost 6 bases and the V segment lost 4 bases, leaving 8 bases of the junction unmatched. The CDR3 reads CASSLAGLAGRPGELFF. DNA for the CDR3: TGTGCCAGCAGCCTAGCGGGACTAGCGGGGAGACCCGGGGAGCTGTTTTTT.

The V and J genes are TRBV7-8 and TRBJ2-7; TRBD2 aligns across 10 bases. Germline V gene data show CDR1 as SGHVS and CDR2 as FQNEAQ. This CDR3 region has 15 residues. J was trimmed by 0 bases and V by 3 bases; bases with no gene match: 2. CDR3 nucleotides: TGTGCCAGCAGCTTTGCTAGCGGGGGCTCCTACGAGCAGTACTTC. Translated, it gives CASSFASGGSYEQYF.

This chain connects TRBV6-2 or TRBV6-3 to TRBJ2-7; 15 nucleotides align to TRBD2. CDR3 length: 18 residues. Germline assignment: CDR1 MNHEY and CDR2 SVGEGT. V shed 2 bases and J 5 bases; nucleotides not matched to a gene: 10. This chain's CDR3 is CASSYRGTSGGRKNEQYF. The DNA of the CDR3 is TGTGCCAGCAGTTACCGTGGGACTAGCGGGGGGCGGAAAAACGAGCAGTACTTC.

With respect to this clone: Relative to the germline gene, one junction end is altered; a read error may explain this. J is TRBJ2-1 and V is TRBV3-1 (or the pseudogene TRBV3-2); D is perhaps TRBD2 (5 bases). From germline, CDR1 is LGHDT and CDR2 YNNKEL (reference sequence). The CDR3 covers 15 residues. CDR3 residues: CASSQDGGSNNEQFF. Here the CDR3 DNA reads TGTGCCAGCAGCCAAGACGGAGGCTCCAACAATGAGCAGTTCTTC.

Of note for this clone: The CDR3 ends on some other residue instead of the conserved phenylalanine or tryptophan, so this is likely a read error. Because the CDR3's place on the DNA is in doubt, the DNA is left out and the CDR3 is given as listed by TCRdb. This sequence joins TRBV12-5 and TRBJ1-2; TRBD1, the table's D call, lacks a check against the DNA. Germline CDR1 is LGHNT and CDR2 is FRNRAP. The CDR3 length is 13 residues, termini included. This CDR3 reads CASGKTGQGHNSL.

The genes are TRBV7-2 and TRBJ2-3; TRBD2 agrees at 13 bases. CDR3 length: 16 amino acids. Germline V gene data show CDR1 as SGHTA and CDR2 as FQGNSA. The trim removed 5 bases at V and 2 bases at J, leaving 4 bases unmatched. DNA of the CDR3: TGTGCCAGCAGCATGGGACTAGCGGGGACCACAGATACGCAGTATTTT. Protein sequence: CASSMGLAGTTDTQYF.

This chain uses TRBV28 with TRBJ1-2, with D unclear. The germline V gene encodes CDR1 MDHEN and CDR2 SYDVKM. The ends were cut back, 8 bases at V and 2 bases at J, with 6 bases in the middle. This CDR3 is built from 11 residues. In nucleotides, the CDR3 is TGTGCCAGCGAACAGAACTATGGCTACACCTTC. It yields the protein CASEQNYGYTF.

The chain joins TRBV7-8 to TRBJ1-1; D is possibly TRBD1 (6 bases). The CDR3 has 16 residues. The V gene lost 1 base and the J gene lost 5 bases, with 17 bases spanning the gap. CDR1 and CDR2 (germline): SGHVS, FQNEAQ. In DNA, the CDR3 is TGTGCCAGCAGCTTAGGGGCGGCGGGGGCACTGACTGAAGCTTTCTTT. Protein: CASSLGAAGALTEAFF. The full variable domain, rest sourced from reference TRBV7-8 and TRBJ1-1, is GAGVSQSPRYKVAKRGQDVALRCDPISGHVSLFWYQQALGQGPEFLTYFQNEAQLDKSGLPSDRFFAERPEGSVSTLKIQRTQQEDSAVYLCASSLGAAGALTEAFFGQGTRLTVV.

The rearrangement joins TRBV19 to TRBJ1-3; D remains ambiguous. The CDR3 has 13 residues. V was clipped by 1 base and J by 4 bases, with 5 bases between them. Germline CDR1 LNHDA, CDR2 SQIVND (reference sequence). The CDR3 nucleotides read TGTGCCAGTAGTATAGTATCCGGAAACACCATATATTTT. This gives the protein CASSIVSGNTIYF.

The V call is TRBV11-2, the J call TRBJ2-7; TRBD2 is a possible D gene (5 bases). Trimming stripped 0 bases from V and 6 bases from J, with 15 bases between. Germline CDR1 is SGHAT and CDR2 is FQNNGV. The CDR3 spans 15 residues. CDR3 protein: CASSLDPGWEIEQYF. The CDR3 nucleotides are TGTGCCAGCAGCTTAGATCCGGGTTGGGAGATCGAGCAGTACTTC.

The chain links TRBV5-1 to TRBJ1-1; TRBD1 is a possible D gene (5 bases). CDR1 is SGHRS and CDR2 is YFSETQ in the germline V gene. The CDR3 sequence is 15 residues long. V was shortened by 1 base and J by 1 base, with 11 bases between the two germline ends. The CDR3 is CASSLNDSPNTEAFF. Here the CDR3 DNA reads TGCGCCAGCAGCTTGAATGACAGTCCGAACACTGAAGCTTTCTTT.

This sequence joins TRBV7-9 and TRBJ2-3, with 14 bases that match TRBD2. From germline, CDR1 is SEHNR and CDR2 FQNEAQ (reference sequence). The CDR3 contains 17 residues. V dropped 1 base and J dropped 1; count of bases not matched to a gene: 1. In DNA, the CDR3 is TGTGCCAGCAGCTTAGGGGGACTAGCGGGGGGCACAGATACGCAGTATTTT. This sequence encodes CASSLGGLAGGTDTQYF.

This sequence joins TRBV28 and TRBJ1-2; perhaps TRBD1 as D (6 bases). CDR3 size: 13 residues. Trimming removed 5 bases from V and 4 bases from J, with 11 bases in between. Germline V gene lookup returns CDR1 MDHEN and CDR2 SYDVKM. CDR3: CASSPTGLYGYTF. In DNA form, the CDR3 reads TGTGCCAGCAGTCCTACAGGGCTCTATGGCTACACCTTC.

V and J are TRBV4-2 and TRBJ1-6; a weak D match, TRBD1 (6 bases). The germline CDR1 and CDR2 sequences are LGHNA and YNFKEQ. Trimming left V 0 bases short and J 10 bases short, with 16 bases between. CDR3 length: 16 amino acids. The CDR3: CASSQDLEQGWSPLHF. Written as DNA, the CDR3 is TGTGCCAGCAGCCAAGATTTGGAACAGGGTTGGTCACCCCTCCACTTT.

This chain links TRBV5-1 with TRBJ2-3; 11 bases fit TRBD1. The CDR3 runs to 15 residues. Per the germline V gene, CDR1 is SGHRS and CDR2 is YFSETQ. V was pared by 5 bases and J by 5 bases, with 7 bases of the junction left unmatched. The DNA for the CDR3 is TGCGCCAGCAGTCAAGGACAGGGGGCTAAAGATACGCAGTATTTT. Residues: CASSQGQGAKDTQYF.

This clone was observed a single time. This rearrangement joins TRBV19 to TRBJ2-5, with 8 bases that match TRBD1. The J segment lost 3 bases and the V segment lost 11 bases, leaving 5 bases of the junction unmatched. The CDR3 is 12 amino acids. Germline V gene lookup returns CDR1 LNHDA and CDR2 SQIVND (reference sequence). CDR3 sequence: CASNRGEETQYF. The DNA of the CDR3 is TGTGCCTCCAACAGGGGGGAAGAGACCCAGTACTTC.